The 27 T cell receptor beta chains below come from one sample, sequenced in a study of blood T cell repertoires in COVID-19. TCRdb's copy holds only in-frame clones and misses some; the assay was immunoSEQ multiplex PCR. The sample includes a few hundred thousand clones, just under 90% of them seen just once. Sequenced input: PBMCs or T cells enriched from blood (not recorded which). These receptors were obtained from a man aged 25-45 years who had recovered from COVID-19.

This chain connects TRBV11-2 to TRBJ1-5; the match to TRBD1 covers 9 bases. Unmatched junction bases numbered 4, after V lost 5 bases and J lost 5 bases. CDR1 and CDR2 (germline): SGHAT, FQNNGV. The CDR3 is made up of 14 amino acids. For the CDR3, the DNA is TGTGCCAGCAGCACAGGGACAGGGCATCAGCCCCAGCATTTT. As protein: CASSTGTGHQPQHF.

This chain links TRBV9 with TRBJ2-3; 11 bases fit TRBD2. The germline V gene has CDR1 SGDLS and CDR2 YYNGEE. The CDR3 has 17 amino acids. Trimming at V came to 0 bases and at J to 3 bases, leaving 6 bases not matched to a gene. CDR3 in DNA: TGTGCCAGCAGCGTAGAGGCCTTAGCGGGAGGGACAGATACGCAGTATTTT. It encodes CASSVEALAGGTDTQYF.

This rearrangement joins TRBV28 to TRBJ1-1; maybe TRBD1 (6 bases). This CDR3 contains 12 residues. Deletions cut 5 bases from V and 8 bases from J, with 12 bases between. Germline values: CDR1 MDHEN, CDR2 SYDVKM. DNA for the CDR3: TGTGCCAGCAGTAACAGGGTCGGAGAAGCTTTCTTT. The encoded protein is CASSNRVGEAFF.

This clone was found once. J is TRBJ2-7 and V is TRBV30; a weak D match, TRBD1 (6 bases). The CDR3 consists of 13 residues. V was shortened by 5 bases and J by 3 bases, with 14 bases between the two germline ends. The germline CDR1 and CDR2 sequences are GTSNPN and SVGIG (reference sequence). CDR3 bases: TGTGCCTGGGAAGGACAGTCAAACTACGAGCAGTACTTC. Protein product: CAWEGQSNYEQYF. Drawing the rest from reference TRBV30 and TRBJ2-7, the complete variable domain is SQTIHQWPATLVQPVGSPLSLECTVEGTSNPNLYWYRQAAGRGLQLLFYSVGIGQISSEVPQNLSASRPQDRQFILSSKKLLLSDSGFYLCAWEGQSNYEQYFGPGTRLTVT.

This chain joins TRBV7-2 and TRBJ2-1; TRBD2 matches 7 bases. The CDR3 is made up of 16 amino acids. V was clipped by 1 base and J by 4 bases; unmatched bases: 7. Per the germline V gene, CDR1 is SGHTA and CDR2 is FQGNSA. The CDR3 DNA follows: TGTGCCAGCAGCTTAGAAGGGCGGGAGTTATACAATGAGCAGTTCTTC. The encoded protein is CASSLEGRELYNEQFF.

In its sample, this clone was seen a few times. The chain has TRBV6-1 and TRBJ2-3, with 11 bases lining up with TRBD2. V was pared by 4 bases and J by 2 bases, with 5 bases of the junction left unmatched. The CDR3 runs 16 residues. Germline CDR1 is MNHNS and CDR2 is SASEGT. The CDR3 sequence is CASSVTSGTDTDTQYF. CDR3 DNA: TGTGCCAGCAGTGTGACTAGCGGGACGGACACAGATACGCAGTATTTT.

Only a few counts were recorded for this clone. The chain links TRBV6-2 or TRBV6-3 to TRBJ1-2; 7 nucleotides line up with TRBD1. From germline, CDR1 is MNHEY and CDR2 SVGEGT. This CDR3 region has 13 residues. V gave up 4 bases and J gave up 6 bases; unmatched junction bases: 5. CDR3 sequence: CASSSGQAHGYTF. The CDR3 region has the DNA TGTGCCAGCAGTTCTGGACAGGCTCATGGCTACACCTTC.

The chain recombines TRBV5-6 with TRBJ1-2; D not certain. V lost 4 bases and J lost 4, with 17 bases in between. The CDR3 is 15 residues long. Germline CDR1 is SGHDT and CDR2 is YYEEEE. The CDR3 bases are TGTGCCAGCAGCCAAAGGGAGCTCTATACCTATGGCTACACCTTC. Encoded protein: CASSQRELYTYGYTF.

The CDR3 sequence is CASTPPGTGGLAFF. The CDR3 nucleotides read TGTGCCAGCACCCCCCCCGGGACAGGGGGCTTAGCTTTCTTT. The rearrangement uses TRBV28 and TRBJ1-1; 12 bases fit TRBD1. The CDR3 loop spans 14 amino acids. V was pared by 7 bases and J by 10 bases, with 10 bases of the junction left unmatched. Germline V gene lookup returns CDR1 MDHEN and CDR2 SYDVKM.

The rearrangement joins TRBV30 to TRBJ1-5; D might be TRBD1 (6 bases). From germline, CDR1 is GTSNPN and CDR2 SVGIG (reference sequence). V was shortened by 0 bases and J by 5 bases, with 14 bases between the two germline ends. The CDR3 has 15 residues. CDR3 region: CAWSVPRGVHQPQHF. In DNA, the CDR3 is TGTGCCTGGAGTGTACCCAGGGGAGTCCATCAGCCCCAGCATTTT.

This chain connects TRBV6-5 to TRBJ2-7; 10 positions match TRBD2. The CDR3 is 15 amino acids. The ends lost 7 bases at V and 5 bases at J; junction bases unmatched: 11. Germline V gives CDR1 MNHEY, CDR2 SVGAGI. This chain's CDR3 is CASKNAAGGIDEQYF. The CDR3 DNA follows: TGTGCCAGCAAGAATGCAGCGGGGGGGATTGACGAGCAGTACTTC.

The V gene is TRBV11-1, the J gene TRBJ2-1, with 7 bases that match TRBD2. V lost 5 bases, J lost 7 bases, and 14 bases stayed unmatched. The CDR3 is 16 amino acids. In germline, CDR1 is SGHAT, CDR2 FQDESV (reference sequence). In DNA form, the CDR3 reads TGTGCCAGCAGCAAAGGAGGCGGGAGTTGGGGGAATGAGCAGTTCTTC. Translating it yields CASSKGGGSWGNEQFF.

The chain employs TRBV28 and TRBJ2-1; 7 bases match TRBD2. The CDR3 spans 15 residues. Looked up from germline, CDR1 is MDHEN and CDR2 is SYDVKM. Trimming cost V 3 bases and J 6 bases; bases outside gene matches: 8. For the CDR3, the DNA is TGTGCCAGCAGTTTCTCTACCTTAGCGGGCAATGAGCAGTTCTTC. Its protein product is CASSFSTLAGNEQFF.

The chain joins TRBV19 to TRBJ2-3; 7 bases match TRBD1. In germline, CDR1 is LNHDA, CDR2 SQIVND (reference sequence). This CDR3 has 14 residues. J gave up 1 base and V 5 bases, and 3 bases lay outside the gene matches. The DNA for the CDR3 is TGTGCCAGTAGTTCTGGACAGGGCACAGATACGCAGTATTTT. It codes for CASSSGQGTDTQYF.

This clone has a single count. The chain uses TRBV2 and TRBJ2-2, with a weak D call TRBD1 (6 bases). Trimming removed 2 bases at V and 5 bases at J, with 15 bases between. Germline V gives CDR1 SNHLY, CDR2 FYNNEI. CDR3 length: 16 amino acids. In DNA form, the CDR3 reads TGTGCCAGCAGTGAATATGGTTGGGGGCGGACCGGGGAGCTGTTTTTT. Translating gives CASSEYGWGRTGELFF. The full variable domain, its missing parts supplied by reference TRBV2 and TRBJ2-2, is EPEVTQTPSHQVTQMGQEVILRCVPISNHLYFYWYRQILGQKVEFLVSFYNNEISEKSEIFDDQFSVERPDGSNFTLKIRSTKLEDSAMYFCASSEYGWGRTGELFFGEGSRLTVL.

This chain connects TRBV11-2 to TRBJ2-1; the D is unclear. This CDR3 region has 15 residues. Germline CDR1 is SGHAT and CDR2 is FQNNGV. The ends were cut back, 6 bases at V and 9 bases at J, with 21 bases in the middle. This CDR3 reads CASRPSYGHHVEQFF. The CDR3 bases are TGTGCCAGCAGGCCTTCTTATGGGCACCATGTTGAGCAGTTCTTC. The full variable domain, its missing parts supplied by reference TRBV11-2 and TRBJ2-1, is EAGVAQSPRYKIIEKRQSVAFWCNPISGHATLYWYQQILGQGPKLLIQFQNNGVVDDSQLPKDRFSAERLKGVDSTLKIQPAKLEDSAVYLCASRPSYGHHVEQFFGPGTRLTVL.

The chain links TRBV10-1 to TRBJ2-2; TRBD1 is a possible D gene (5 bases). CDR3 length: 15 amino acids. The V end lost 3 bases, the J end lost 5 bases, and 13 bases lay between the germline ends. Germline values: CDR1 WNHNN, CDR2 SYGVQD (reference sequence). CDR3 DNA: TGCGCCAGCAGTGATACAGGCCGACGGACCGGGGAGCTGTTTTTT. Residues: CASSDTGRRTGELFF.

The chain links TRBV28 to TRBJ2-1; the D gene is possibly TRBD2 (5 bases). V was shortened by 6 bases and J by 10 bases, with 16 bases between the two germline ends. There are 13 residues in the CDR3. Germline values: CDR1 MDHEN, CDR2 SYDVKM. DNA for the CDR3: TGTGCCAGCAGATTGACCCTATCGGGGGAGCAGTTCTTC. Translating gives CASRLTLSGEQFF.

This chain joins TRBV2 and TRBJ1-4; D unclear. CDR1 SNHLY and CDR2 FYNNEI come from the germline V gene. The ends were cut back, 2 bases at V and 7 bases at J, with 14 bases in the middle. The CDR3 runs 15 residues. The CDR3 DNA reads as TGTGCCAGCAGTGAACACACGGGAAGCTCTGAAAAACTGTTTTTT. Translation gives CASSEHTGSSEKLFF.

The chain recombines TRBV6-1 with TRBJ2-1; 8 bases fit TRBD1. Per the germline V gene, CDR1 is MNHNS and CDR2 is SASEGT. The CDR3 runs to 15 residues. V lost 3 bases and J lost 7; bases outside the gene matches: 8. Here the CDR3 reads CASSEWTGIRNEQFF. For the CDR3, the DNA is TGTGCCAGCAGTGAGTGGACAGGGATTAGGAATGAGCAGTTCTTC.

The genes are TRBV12-3 or TRBV12-4 and TRBJ1-6; D is undetermined. V lost 3 bases, J lost 7 bases, and 7 bases lay in between. The CDR3 is 13 residues long. CDR3 region: CASSFGRNSPLHF. CDR3 sequence (DNA): TGTGCCAGCAGTTTCGGTAGAAATTCACCCCTCCACTTT.

CDR3 sequence (DNA): TGTGCACGCCGCAGGGGTAGCAATCAGCCCCAGCATTTT. It yields the protein CARRRGSNQPQHF. This sequence joins TRBV12-2 and TRBJ1-5; the table's D call TRBD1 went unverified against the DNA. TRBV12-2 is noted as a pseudogene. This CDR3 contains 13 residues.

The chain recombines TRBV5-5 with TRBJ1-2; D not resolved. The germline V gene encodes CDR1 SGHKS and CDR2 YYEKEE (reference sequence). The CDR3 runs 14 residues. With 0 bases removed from V and 0 bases from J, the gap between germline ends came to 6 bases. CDR3 DNA: TGTGCCAGCAGCTTGGTTACGGCTAACTATGGCTACACCTTC. This translates into CASSLVTANYGYTF. Complete variable domain (other parts from reference TRBV5-5 and TRBJ1-2): DAGVTQSPTHLIKTRGQQVTLRCSPISGHKSVSWYQQVLGQGPQFIFQYYEKEERGRGNFPDRFSARQFPNYSSELNVNALLLGDSALYLCASSLVTANYGYTFGSGTRLTVV.

The chain carries TRBV30 and TRBJ1-1; tentatively, D is TRBD1 (6 bases). Germline lookup yields CDR1 GTSNPN and CDR2 SVGIG (reference sequence). The CDR3 has 13 residues. Trimming cost V 2 bases and J 5 bases, with 12 bases left between them. In DNA form, the CDR3 reads TGTGCCTGGAGTAATTGGCAGGGGACTGAAGCTTTCTTT. This gives the protein CAWSNWQGTEAFF.

The genes are TRBV27 and TRBJ1-5, with D unresolved. Per the germline V gene, CDR1 is MNHEY and CDR2 is SMNVEV (reference sequence). The length of the CDR3 is 16 residues. V was cut by 1 base and J by 5 bases, with 15 bases left in between. In DNA, the CDR3 is TGTGCCAGCAGTTTATTGCCCGGGATAGGAGATCAGCCCCAGCATTTT. This sequence encodes CASSLLPGIGDQPQHF.

This chain links TRBV4-3 with TRBJ1-2, with D possibly TRBD1 on 6 matching bases. From germline, CDR1 is LGHNA and CDR2 YSLEER. Trimming removed 4 bases at V and 0 bases at J, with 15 bases between. The CDR3 totals 16 residues. The CDR3: CASSPGRGGANYGYTF. The CDR3 bases are TGCGCCAGCAGCCCCGGCCGGGGGGGCGCTAACTATGGCTACACCTTC.

The chain has TRBV7-6 and TRBJ2-3; D is perhaps TRBD1 (5 bases). The CDR3 has 15 residues. Trimming took 4 bases from V and 2 from J, leaving 13 bases between them. Germline lookup yields CDR1 SGHVS and CDR2 FNYEAQ. The CDR3 sequence: CASSSRQRNTDTQYF. The CDR3, as DNA: TGTGCCAGCAGCTCACGACAGAGAAACACAGATACGCAGTATTTT.